Included here is one TCR beta chain sequence, with context. Its antigen is currently unknown. Sequencing used immunoSEQ multiplex PCR; TCRdb keeps in-frame clones, though not all of them. The sample comprises more than 95,000 clones, around 86% of which are singletons, and roughly 2% rests with the top ten. The source of the sample is a study of cytomegalovirus exposure and HLA in healthy donors. Study-wide points: In the roughly 130 validation repertoires, a later analysis found that first-cohort TCR clusters tended to co-occur.

The donors were in the roughly 120-subject validation cohort; that cohort was separate from the approximately 670-subject first cohort. The CDR3 runs to 15 residues. Germline V gene sequence: CDR1 SNHLY, CDR2 FYNNEI. Trimming took 1 base from V and 5 from J, leaving 11 bases between them. This clonotype was sampled from a woman between 18 and 29 years old in good health and CMV-seronegative. This sequence joins TRBV2 and TRBJ1-4, with a weak D call TRBD1 (6 bases). The sample consisted of PBMCs. The CDR3 nucleotides read TGTGCCAGCAGTGAAGGACAGGTTGGGAATGAAAAACTGTTTTTT. It specifies CASSEGQVGNEKLFF.